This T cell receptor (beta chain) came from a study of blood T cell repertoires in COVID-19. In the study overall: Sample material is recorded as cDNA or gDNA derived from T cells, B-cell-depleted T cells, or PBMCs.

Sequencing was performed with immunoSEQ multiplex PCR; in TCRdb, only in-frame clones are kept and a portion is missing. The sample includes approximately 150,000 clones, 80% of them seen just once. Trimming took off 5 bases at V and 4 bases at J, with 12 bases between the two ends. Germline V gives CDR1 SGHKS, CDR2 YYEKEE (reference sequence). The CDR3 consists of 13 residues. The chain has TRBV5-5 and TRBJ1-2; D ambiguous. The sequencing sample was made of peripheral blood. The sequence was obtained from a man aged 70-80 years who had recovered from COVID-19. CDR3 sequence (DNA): TGTGCCAGCAGGGGAGGGAAGGGCTATGGCTACACCTTC. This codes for CASRGGKGYGYTF.